This T cell receptor beta chain was captured in a study of T-cell memory formation after mild COVID-19. Study overall: TCR clusters mostly belonged to single donors. Broader study findings: Clones contracting over day 15 to 85 were CD4/CD8 balanced, with later expanders leaning CD4+. Confirmation was lacking for SARS-CoV-2 specificity of second-wave clones that peaked on day 37. Among contracting clones, CD4+ were mainly CM/EM and CD8+ enriched in EMRA.

This clonotype was seen a few times. Its antigen is unidentified. One entry per CDR3 protein, called by TCRdb with MiXCR from the 5' RACE reads. The sample contains 200,000 to 250,000 distinct CDR3 sequences, around 10% of which appear only once. The CDR3 spans 15 residues. CDR1 is SGHRS, CDR2 YFSETQ, per germline. Trimming left V 3 bases short and J 5 bases short, with 14 bases between. V is TRBV5-1 and J is TRBJ2-2, with D tentatively TRBD1 (6 bases). The receptor was derived from a man aged 18 to 29 who had mild COVID-19 (a few samples of this study predate the infection). Cell type and time point are not known. The specimen sequenced was PBMCs or a T cell subset sorted from them (not recorded which). The CDR3 here is CASSYRTEGTGELFF. CDR3 DNA sequence: TGCGCCAGCAGCTATAGGACAGAGGGAACCGGGGAGCTGTTTTTT.